This section outlines one T cell receptor (beta chain) sequence together with its context. The antigen is not known. The sample comes from a study of persistence of HIV-infected CD4 T cells. Sequencing used immunoSEQ version 4 in survey mode. Generated by immunoSEQ multiplex PCR, the TCRdb table keeps only in-frame clones and is missing some. The sample records 20,000 to 25,000 clones, less than 85% being singletons. Trimming took 1 base from V and 3 from J; bases not matched to a gene: 2. The CDR3 extends over 14 amino acids. Germline loops: CDR1 LNHDA, CDR2 SQIVND (reference sequence). The stimulus was an HIV-1 Gag 15-mer peptide pool, around 1.1 ug/peptide/mL. Sorting selected CD4+ T cells upregulating both CD40 ligand and CD69.

This sequence originates from an adult man with HIV who was CMV-seropositive. The specimen comprised CD4+ T cells sorted from PBMCs after roughly 18-hour stimulation, sampled from a patient who received antiretroviral therapy. V is TRBV19 and J is TRBJ2-5, with 7 nucleotides matching TRBD1. This CDR3 is CASSIGQGEETQYF. In DNA, the CDR3 is TGTGCCAGTAGTATAGGACAGGGAGAAGAGACCCAGTACTTC.